These T cell receptor beta chains were read from a single sample in a study of T-cell reconstitution after alpha-beta-depleted transplantation in children. Using its own MiXCR run on the PCR reads, TCRdb lists one record per CDR3 protein. The sample holds 670,000 or so distinct CDR3 sequences; 13% are singletons and the top ten take 0.79%. The input for sequencing was PBMCs, taken before TCRalphabeta/CD19-depleted stem cell transplant. These receptors all stem from a girl aged 2-15 years with congenital amegakaryocytic thrombocytopenia, due to receive a stem cell transplant. Both conserved end residues are part of each CDR3. The D gene is left open where the match is weak. A clone size is listed for some rows: how often the clone was seen (once, few, many), or a class if it is expanded.

V gene	clone size	D gene	J gene	CDR3 length	CDR3 protein	CDR3 DNA
TRBV5-1	many	.	TRBJ2-7	15	CASSLGQLFSYEQYF	TGCGCCAGCAGCTTGGGTCAGCTCTTCTCCTACGAGCAGTACTTC
TRBV2	.	.	TRBJ2-5	14	CASMIRSVQETQYF	TGTGCCAGCATGATTAGAAGCGTCCAAGAGACCCAGTACTTC
TRBV9	few	TRBD1	TRBJ1-2	15	CASSAPTGGPYGYTF	TGTGCCAGCAGCGCCCCGACAGGGGGCCCTTATGGCTACACCTTC
TRBV5-1	.	.	TRBJ2-1	14	CASRLVGGGNEQFF	TGCGCCAGCAGGCTAGTGGGAGGGGGCAATGAGCAGTTCTTC
TRBV1	.	.	TRBJ2-3	14	CTSSQFDSTDTQYF	TGCACCAGCAGCCAGTTCGATAGCACAGATACGCAGTATTTT
TRBV29-1	.	.	TRBJ2-3	13	CSVYIPREDTQYF	TGCAGCGTCTACATTCCCCGGGAAGATACGCAGTATTTT
TRBV5-1	few	.	TRBJ2-5	14	CASSFLQLPETQYF	TGCGCCAGCAGCTTTTTGCAACTCCCAGAGACCCAGTACTTC
TRBV20-1	.	.	TRBJ1-2	13	CSASEPVADGYTF	TGCAGTGCTAGTGAGCCAGTAGCAGATGGCTACACCTTC
TRBV20-1	.	TRBD1	TRBJ2-3	15	CSATLRGLGADTQYF	TGCAGTGCAACCCTAAGGGGGCTCGGAGCAGATACGCAGTATTTT
TRBV4-1	few	TRBD2	TRBJ2-7	16	CASSQEAASGSHEQYF	TGCGCCAGCAGCCAAGAGGCAGCTAGCGGGAGCCACGAGCAGTACTTC
TRBV7-9	few	.	TRBJ1-2	14	CASSPSDRNYGYTF	TGTGCCAGCAGCCCCAGCGACAGAAACTATGGCTACACCTTC
TRBV27	few	.	TRBJ2-6	15	CASSPIVTGANVLTF	TGTGCCAGCAGTCCCATAGTTACCGGGGCCAACGTCCTGACTTTC
TRBV20-1	few	TRBD1	TRBJ1-4	15	CSASRIRTGDEKLFF	TGCAGTGCTAGCCGGATTAGGACAGGGGATGAAAAACTGTTTTTT
TRBV5-6	.	.	TRBJ1-2	15	CASSRPLVQGYGYTF	TGTGCCAGCAGCCGACCATTGGTACAGGGATATGGCTACACCTTC
TRBV6-5	.	.	TRBJ2-7	15	CASSYKGGGGYEQYF	TGTGCCAGCAGTTACAAGGGTGGGGGTGGATACGAGCAGTACTTC
TRBV5-1	many	TRBD2	TRBJ2-5	16	CASSLALAGPQETQYF	TGCGCCAGCAGCTTGGCCCTAGCGGGGCCACAAGAGACCCAGTACTTC
TRBV27	many	TRBD2	TRBJ2-1	16	CASSPIRTSGFSEQFF	TGTGCCAGCAGCCCCATTCGGACTAGCGGATTCTCGGAGCAGTTCTTC
TRBV7-9	few	TRBD1	TRBJ2-1	16	CASRRKPGQGYNEQFF	TGTGCCAGCAGGCGGAAACCGGGACAGGGGTACAATGAGCAGTTCTTC
TRBV7-8	few	.	TRBJ2-7	15	CASSLVIAGPYEQYF	TGTGCCAGCAGCTTAGTTATCGCGGGGCCCTACGAGCAGTACTTC
TRBV20-1	many	.	TRBJ1-5	13	CSAGGTDNQPQHF	TGCAGTGCAGGTGGGACGGACAATCAGCCCCAGCATTTT
TRBV7-6	few	TRBD1	TRBJ2-3	16	CASSWGQGISTDTQYF	TGTGCCAGCAGCTGGGGACAGGGTATTAGCACAGATACGCAGTATTTT
TRBV6-5	.	TRBD2	TRBJ2-7	16	CASSYWGGERSYEQYF	TGTGCCAGCAGTTACTGGGGGGGGGAGCGCTCCTACGAGCAGTACTTC
TRBV18	.	TRBD1	TRBJ1-5	18	CASSRWTGLDRGNQPQHF	TGTGCCAGCTCACGTTGGACAGGGTTGGATAGGGGCAATCAGCCCCAGCATTTT
TRBV12-3/TRBV12-4	few	TRBD2	TRBJ2-7	14	CASRAGTRRHEQYF	TGTGCCAGCAGGGCCGGGACTAGGAGGCACGAGCAGTACTTC
TRBV4-2	many	TRBD1	TRBJ2-5	17	CASSQVTRQGGQETQYF	TGTGCCAGCAGCCAAGTAACTCGACAGGGGGGACAAGAGACCCAGTACTTC
TRBV15	.	.	TRBJ2-1	15	CATSRSLGGANEQFF	TGTGCCACCAGCAGGTCCTTGGGGGGAGCCAATGAGCAGTTCTTC
TRBV5-1	few	TRBD2	TRBJ2-7	18	CASSLVGLPGLVSYEQYF	TGCGCCAGCAGCTTGGTGGGCCTGCCTGGACTAGTCTCCTACGAGCAGTACTTC
TRBV7-9	once	.	TRBJ2-7	13	CASSPYSGYEQYF	TGTGCCAGCAGCCCGTATAGCGGCTACGAGCAGTACTTC
TRBV12-3/TRBV12-4	many	TRBD2	TRBJ2-3	16	CASSFEGSGTGDPQYF	TGTGCCAGCAGTTTCGAAGGAAGCGGGACTGGAGACCCGCAGTATTTT
TRBV6-1	.	.	TRBJ2-3	16	CASSPPQSGGTDTQYF	TGTGCCAGCAGCCCGCCCCAGTCAGGGGGCACAGATACGCAGTATTTT
TRBV28	few	.	TRBJ2-1	15	CASSPRDGGLNEQFF	TGTGCCAGCAGCCCCCGGGACGGGGGTTTGAATGAGCAGTTCTTC
TRBV10-3	few	.	TRBJ2-2	16	CAISFRGVGNTGELFF	TGTGCCATCAGTTTCCGGGGCGTAGGGAACACCGGGGAGCTGTTTTTT
TRBV20-1	many	.	TRBJ1-5	15	CSASYPGVSNQPQHF	TGCAGTGCTAGTTACCCCGGAGTTAGCAATCAGCCCCAGCATTTT
TRBV7-2	.	.	TRBJ2-7	16	CASSLRPGTGTSEQYF	TGTGCCAGCAGCTTGAGACCCGGGACAGGGACTAGCGAGCAGTACTTC
TRBV20-1	many	TRBD2	TRBJ2-1	14	CSARWREGLSEQFF	TGCAGTGCTAGATGGCGGGAGGGCCTTTCCGAGCAGTTCTTC
TRBV25-1	few	TRBD1	TRBJ2-5	18	CASSEWFSLDRGRETQYF	TGTGCCAGCAGTGAATGGTTTTCCTTAGACAGGGGGCGAGAGACCCAGTACTTC
TRBV5-1	many	TRBD1	TRBJ2-1	12	CASSTGVGEQFF	TGCGCCAGCAGTACAGGGGTGGGTGAGCAGTTCTTC
TRBV5-5	.	.	TRBJ2-1	15	CASSLVGIGLGEQFF	TGTGCCAGCAGCTTGGTAGGGATAGGTTTGGGTGAGCAGTTCTTC
TRBV14	.	.	TRBJ1-3	15	CASSRSGGWINTIYF	TGTGCCAGCAGCCGAAGCGGGGGCTGGATCAACACCATATATTTT
TRBV20-1	many	TRBD2	TRBJ2-1	14	CSARVAGGRNEQFF	TGCAGTGCTAGAGTAGCGGGAGGTCGGAATGAGCAGTTCTTC
TRBV30	.	.	TRBJ2-7	12	CAWRETGGEQYF	TGTGCCTGGAGGGAGACAGGAGGCGAGCAGTACTTC
TRBV29-1	many	TRBD1	TRBJ1-6	12	CRVQGASSPLHF	TGCAGGGTACAGGGGGCCAGTTCACCCCTCCACTTT
TRBV20-1	once	TRBD2	TRBJ2-3	14	CSASSAGAGDTQSF	TGCAGTGCTAGTTCCGCGGGAGCGGGAGATACGCAGTCTTTT
TRBV27	many	.	TRBJ2-3	14	CASSLATFTDTQYF	TGTGCCAGCAGTCTCGCCACCTTCACAGATACGCAGTATTTT
TRBV5-1	many	TRBD1	TRBJ1-1	14	CASGTTGLDTEAFF	TGCGCCAGCGGAACGACAGGGTTGGACACTGAAGCTTTCTTT
TRBV5-1	few	TRBD2	TRBJ2-1	15	CASSLDVRAGPEQFF	TGCGCCAGCAGCTTGGACGTTCGAGCGGGACCCGAGCAGTTCTTC
TRBV20-1	many	TRBD1	TRBJ1-2	13	CSASEDRVYGYTF	TGCAGTGCCAGCGAGGACAGGGTTTATGGCTACACCTTC
TRBV7-9	many	TRBD2	TRBJ2-5	15	CASSSPGLALETQYF	TGTGCCAGCAGCTCCCCGGGACTAGCATTGGAGACCCAGTACTTC
TRBV7-2	many	TRBD2	TRBJ2-7	14	CASSVSGGSYEQYF	TGTGCCAGCAGCGTAAGCGGGGGCTCCTACGAGCAGTACTTC
TRBV20-1	.	.	TRBJ2-5	16	CSARDLWGSDRETQYF	TGCAGTGCTAGAGATTTATGGGGGAGTGATCGGGAGACCCAGTACTTC
TRBV5-1	many	.	TRBJ2-1	14	CASRTGSENNEQFF	TGCGCCAGCCGAACCGGGTCCGAGAACAATGAGCAGTTCTTC
TRBV4-1	.	TRBD2	TRBJ2-5	18	CASSQAEVRLAGAETQYF	TGCGCCAGCAGCCAAGCTGAAGTAAGACTAGCGGGAGCGGAGACCCAGTACTTC
TRBV20-1	.	TRBD2	TRBJ2-2	14	CSASWGGGTGELFF	TGCAGTGCGAGTTGGGGGGGAGGAACCGGGGAGCTGTTTTTT
TRBV18	.	TRBD1	TRBJ2-7	14	CASSSSGTDYEQYF	TGTGCCAGCTCATCATCTGGGACAGACTACGAGCAGTACTTC
TRBV12-3/TRBV12-4	.	TRBD2	TRBJ2-7	15	CASSLSSGRIDEQYF	TGTGCCAGCAGTCTCTCTAGCGGGAGGATCGACGAGCAGTACTTC
TRBV7-9	few	.	TRBJ1-4	15	CASSFVGDTNEKLFF	TGTGCCAGCAGCTTTGTGGGGGACACTAATGAAAAACTGTTTTTT